The present TCR beta chain was sequenced within a study of T cells in narcolepsy. Study in general: Healthy controls were enrolled alongside patients with narcolepsy type 1 or type 2.

Profiled with immunoSEQ multiplex PCR; TCRdb holds only in-frame clones, not every one. Of around 30,000 clones listed, over 75% are singletons. Germline V gene data show CDR1 as MNHNY and CDR2 as SVGAGI (reference sequence). The V and J ends lost 4 bases and 5 bases respectively, with 14 bases between them. The length of the CDR3 is 14 residues. The TCR originated in a human donor with narcolepsy. Sequencing was done on a sample of CD45RA- memory CD4+ T cells from PBMCs. The chain employs TRBV6-6 and TRBJ1-2; D gene uncertain. In DNA, the CDR3 is TGTGCCAGCAGTTCCCCAGACCATGGGTATGGCTACACCTTC. It specifies CASSSPDHGYGYTF.